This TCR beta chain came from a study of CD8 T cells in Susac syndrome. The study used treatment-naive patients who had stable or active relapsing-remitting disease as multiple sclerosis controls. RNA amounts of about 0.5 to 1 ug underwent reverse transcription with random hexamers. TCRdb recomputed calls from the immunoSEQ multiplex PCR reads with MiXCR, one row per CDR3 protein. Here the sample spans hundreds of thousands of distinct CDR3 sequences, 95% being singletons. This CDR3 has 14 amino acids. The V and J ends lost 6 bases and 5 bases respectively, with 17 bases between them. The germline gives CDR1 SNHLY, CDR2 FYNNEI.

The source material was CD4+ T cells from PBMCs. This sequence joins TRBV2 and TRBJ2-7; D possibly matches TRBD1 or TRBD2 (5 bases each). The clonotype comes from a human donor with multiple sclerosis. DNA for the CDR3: TGTGCCAGCAGGCGGTTGGGGGTCGGCCACGAGCAGTACTTC. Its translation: CASRRLGVGHEQYF.